This TCR beta chain was captured by sequencing in a study of shared clonotypes between healthy human individuals. Looked up from germline, CDR1 is SGHAT and CDR2 is FQNNGV. The CDR3 runs 17 residues. Trimming removed 1 base from V and 7 bases from J; junction bases left unmatched: 12. Sequencing used immunoSEQ multiplex PCR; TCRdb keeps in-frame clones, though not all of them. The sample consists of fewer than 700,000 clones, around 95% of them appearing once. This clone was found once. CD45RO-negative, CCR7-selected cells formed the naive CD8 fraction, which excluded terminally differentiated effector memory CD45RA+ cells.

The specimen was naive CD8+ T cells sorted from blood. The chain links TRBV11-2 to TRBJ2-2; 7 nucleotides line up with TRBD2. The TCR sequence derives from a woman in her 30s in good health. CDR3 coding DNA: TGTGCCAGCAGCTTAGTCGGGGGAGGGCCGAGGGGCGGGGAGCTGTTTTTT. This gives the protein CASSLVGGGPRGGELFF. The variable domain in full, completed from reference TRBV11-2 and TRBJ2-2, reads EAGVAQSPRYKIIEKRQSVAFWCNPISGHATLYWYQQILGQGPKLLIQFQNNGVVDDSQLPKDRFSAERLKGVDSTLKIQPAKLEDSAVYLCASSLVGGGPRGGELFFGEGSRLTVL.